This entry is about one T cell receptor (beta chain). This sample was included in a study of blood T cell repertoires in COVID-19. Trimming removed 3 bases from V and 1 base from J, with 7 bases in between. This CDR3 is 14 amino acids long. CDR1 is MNHEY, CDR2 SMNVEV, per germline (reference sequence). Profiling relied on immunoSEQ multiplex PCR, and the TCRdb table lists in-frame clones only, not all of them. The sample has roughly 210,000 clones; roughly 84% are singletons. The genes are TRBV27 and TRBJ1-5; D may be TRBD1 (6 bases). The source is a man younger than 40 in a cohort exposed to, infected with or recovered from COVID-19 (not recorded which). Sample: PBMCs or T cells enriched from blood (not recorded which). The CDR3 DNA sequence: TGTGCCAGCAGTTTGGGGGCAAGCAATCAGCCCCAGCATTTT. This encodes CASSLGASNQPQHF.